This T cell receptor (beta chain) was captured in a study of long-term antiretroviral therapy in people with HIV. Findings and caveats of the study: ART-treated samples gained diversity yet remained below transplant donor controls. Specimen acquisition occurred between 2004 and 2017, potentially under older ART regimens.

Researchers report immunoSEQ v3.0 was run at survey level. The data were produced by immunoSEQ multiplex PCR, yet TCRdb's version contains in-frame clones alone and is incomplete. The top ten hold 8% to 11% of the sample, which has roughly 19,000 clones, about 89% seen once. This CDR3 spans 15 amino acids. Looked up from germline, CDR1 is SGDLS and CDR2 is YYNGEE. With 4 bases removed from V and 3 bases from J, the gap between germline ends came to 14 bases. As regards this clone: Its antigen remains unknown.

A minimum of one pre-ART and two post-ART PBMC samples existed for each donor. This material consisted of unsorted PBMCs, taken 0.5 years after starting antiretroviral therapy. This chain connects TRBV9 to TRBJ2-1; a possible D gene is TRBD1 (6 bases). The receptor's source is a man aged 40-49 years with HIV. CDR3 sequence reads: CASSPTGIYYNEQFF. The CDR3 nucleotides are TGTGCCAGCAGCCCCACAGGGATATACTACAATGAGCAGTTCTTC.